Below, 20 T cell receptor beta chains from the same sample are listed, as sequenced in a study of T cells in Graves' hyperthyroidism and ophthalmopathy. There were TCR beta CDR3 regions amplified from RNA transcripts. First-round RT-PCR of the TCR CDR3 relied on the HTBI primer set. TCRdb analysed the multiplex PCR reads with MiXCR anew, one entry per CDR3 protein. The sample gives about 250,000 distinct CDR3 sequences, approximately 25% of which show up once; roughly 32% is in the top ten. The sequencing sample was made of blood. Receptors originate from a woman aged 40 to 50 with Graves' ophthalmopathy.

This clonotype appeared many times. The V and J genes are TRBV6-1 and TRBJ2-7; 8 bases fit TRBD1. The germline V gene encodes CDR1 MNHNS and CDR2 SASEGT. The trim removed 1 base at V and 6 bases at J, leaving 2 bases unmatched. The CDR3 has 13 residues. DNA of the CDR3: TGTGCCAGCAGTGAAGGCGACAGGGGCGAGCAGTACTTC. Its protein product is CASSEGDRGEQYF.

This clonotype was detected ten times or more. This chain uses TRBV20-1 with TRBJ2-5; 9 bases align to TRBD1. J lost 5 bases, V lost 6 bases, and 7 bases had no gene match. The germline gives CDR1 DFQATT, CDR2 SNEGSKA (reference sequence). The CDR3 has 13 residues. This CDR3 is CSAKGQGRETQYF. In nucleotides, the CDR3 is TGCAGTGCCAAGGGACAGGGTCGGGAGACCCAGTACTTC.

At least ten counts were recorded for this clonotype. The CDR3 coding sequence is TGTGCCAGCTCACCAGGGGCAGATCAGCCCCAGCATTTT. Translation: CASSPGADQPQHF. V gene TRBV18 combines with J gene TRBJ1-5, with a possible D match to TRBD1 (5 bases). The CDR3 has 13 amino acids. Germline CDR1 reads KGHSH; CDR2 reads LQKENI. Trimming shortened V by 2 bases and J by 5 bases, and 7 bases separated the two germline ends.

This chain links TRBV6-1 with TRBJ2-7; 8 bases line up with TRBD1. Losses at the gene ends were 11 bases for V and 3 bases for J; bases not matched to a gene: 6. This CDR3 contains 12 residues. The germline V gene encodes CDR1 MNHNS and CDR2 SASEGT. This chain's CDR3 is CALGTGLYEQYF. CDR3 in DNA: TGTGCCTTGGGGACAGGCCTCTACGAGCAGTACTTC.

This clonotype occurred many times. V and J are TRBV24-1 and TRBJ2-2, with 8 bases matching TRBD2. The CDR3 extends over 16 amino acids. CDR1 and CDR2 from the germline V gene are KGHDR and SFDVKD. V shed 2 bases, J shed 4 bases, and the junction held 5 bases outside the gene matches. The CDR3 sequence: CATSDSTSEGTGELFF. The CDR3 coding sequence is TGTGCCACCAGTGATTCGACTAGCGAAGGCACCGGGGAGCTGTTTTTT.

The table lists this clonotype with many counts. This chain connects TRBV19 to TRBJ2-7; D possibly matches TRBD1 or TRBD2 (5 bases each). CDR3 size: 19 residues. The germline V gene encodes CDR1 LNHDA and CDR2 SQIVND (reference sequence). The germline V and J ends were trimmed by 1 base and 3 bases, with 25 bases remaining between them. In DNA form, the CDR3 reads TGTGCCAGTAGTATAGCTAGTTATTTATTTGGGACCGAGGACTACGAGCAGTACTTC. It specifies CASSIASYLFGTEDYEQYF.

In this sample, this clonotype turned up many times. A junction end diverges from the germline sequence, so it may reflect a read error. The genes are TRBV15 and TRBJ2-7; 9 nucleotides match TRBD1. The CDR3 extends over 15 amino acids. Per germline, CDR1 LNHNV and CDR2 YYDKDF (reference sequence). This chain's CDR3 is CATSRDTGGSHEQYF. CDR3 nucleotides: TGTGCCACCAGCAGAGACACAGGGGGCTCCCACGAGCAGTACTTC. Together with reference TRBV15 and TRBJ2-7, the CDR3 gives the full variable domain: DAMVIQNPRYQVTQFGKPVTLSCSQTLNHNVMYWYQQKSSQAPKLLFHYYDKDFNNEADTPDNFQSRRPNTSFCFLDIRSPGLGDTAMYLCATSRDTGGSHEQYFGPGTRLTVT.

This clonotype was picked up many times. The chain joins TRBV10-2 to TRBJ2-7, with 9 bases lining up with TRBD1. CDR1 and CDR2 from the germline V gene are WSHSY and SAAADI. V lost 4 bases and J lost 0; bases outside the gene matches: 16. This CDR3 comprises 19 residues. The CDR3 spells CASSGGLRDRASSSYEQYF. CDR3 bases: TGCGCCAGCAGTGGGGGACTCCGGGACAGGGCGTCGAGCTCCTACGAGCAGTACTTC.

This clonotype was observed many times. This CDR3 reads CASSVDRGQGYTF. CDR3 sequence (DNA): TGTGCCAGCAGCGTGGACAGGGGGCAAGGCTACACCTTC. The chain employs TRBV12-3 or TRBV12-4 and TRBJ1-2; 11 bases match TRBD1. J lost 8 bases, V lost 6 bases, and 5 bases had no gene match. The CDR3 runs to 13 residues.

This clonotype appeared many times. CDR3 residues: CAHGATYNEQFF. CDR3 bases: TGTGCCCATGGGGCCACCTACAATGAGCAGTTCTTC. The V and J genes are TRBV18 and TRBJ2-1, with a possible D match to TRBD1 (5 bases). V was cut by 11 bases and J by 2 bases, with 10 bases left in between. The germline gives CDR1 KGHSH, CDR2 LQKENI. The CDR3 is made up of 12 amino acids.

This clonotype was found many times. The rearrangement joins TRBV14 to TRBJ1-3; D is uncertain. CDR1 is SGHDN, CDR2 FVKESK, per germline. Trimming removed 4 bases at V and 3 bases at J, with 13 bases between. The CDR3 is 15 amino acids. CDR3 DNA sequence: TGTGCCAGCAGCCTACTTACGAGTTTTGGAAACACCATATATTTT. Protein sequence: CASSLLTSFGNTIYF.

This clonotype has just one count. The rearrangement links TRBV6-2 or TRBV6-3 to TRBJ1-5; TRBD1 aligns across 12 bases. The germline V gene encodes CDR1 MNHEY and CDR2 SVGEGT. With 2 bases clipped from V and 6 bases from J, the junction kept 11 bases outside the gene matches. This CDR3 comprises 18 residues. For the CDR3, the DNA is TGTGCCAGCAGTTACGAGTCGGGACAGGGGGCGCGGAGTCAGCCCCAGCATTTT. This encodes CASSYESGQGARSQPQHF.

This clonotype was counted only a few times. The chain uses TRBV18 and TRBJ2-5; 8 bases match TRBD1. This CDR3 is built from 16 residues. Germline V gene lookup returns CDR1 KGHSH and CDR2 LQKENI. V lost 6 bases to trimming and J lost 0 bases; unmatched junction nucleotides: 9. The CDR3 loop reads CASSSWTGRDQETQYF. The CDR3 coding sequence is TGTGCCAGCTCCTCATGGACAGGGCGGGACCAAGAGACCCAGTACTTC.

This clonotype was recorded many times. The CDR3 region is CASSSMGETQYF. The CDR3 DNA follows: TGTGCCAGCAGCTCCATGGGAGAGACCCAGTACTTC. The chain links TRBV11-2 to TRBJ2-5; no clear D gene. Germline CDR1 is SGHAT and CDR2 is FQNNGV. The CDR3 has 12 amino acids. V gave up 4 bases and J gave up 4 bases, with 7 bases separating them.

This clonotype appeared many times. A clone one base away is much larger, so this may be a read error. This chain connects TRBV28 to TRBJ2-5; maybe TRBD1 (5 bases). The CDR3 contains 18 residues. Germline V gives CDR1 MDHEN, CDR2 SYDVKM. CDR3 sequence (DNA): TGTGCCAGCAGGATCGGCCTGTTATGGGGTTTGGGGCAAGGGACCCAGTACTTC. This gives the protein CASRIGLLWGLGQGTQYF. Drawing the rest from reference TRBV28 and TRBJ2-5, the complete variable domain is DVKVTQSSRYLVKRTGEKVFLECVQDMDHENMFWYRQDPGLGLRLIYFSYDVKMKEKGDIPEGYSVSREKKERFSLILESASTNQTSMYLCASRIGLLWGLGQGTQYFGPGTRLLVL.

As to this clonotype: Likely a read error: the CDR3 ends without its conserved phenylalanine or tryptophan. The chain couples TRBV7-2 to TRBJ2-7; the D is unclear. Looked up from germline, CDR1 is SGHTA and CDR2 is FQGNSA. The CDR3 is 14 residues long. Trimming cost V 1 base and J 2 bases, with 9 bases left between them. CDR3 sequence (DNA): TGTGCCAGCAGCTTAGTCCAGGTTGCCTACGAGCAGTACATC. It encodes CASSLVQVAYEQYI.

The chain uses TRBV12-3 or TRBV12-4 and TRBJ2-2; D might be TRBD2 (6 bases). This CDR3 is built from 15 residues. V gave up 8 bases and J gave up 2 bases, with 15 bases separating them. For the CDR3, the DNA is TGTGCCAGCCGGCCGGCGGGATCCAACACCGGGGAGCTGTTTTTT. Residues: CASRPAGSNTGELFF.

CDR3 in amino acids: CASSAGLAGAYF. The CDR3 DNA sequence: TGTGCCAGCAGCGCCGGACTAGCGGGGGCTTACTTC. This chain joins TRBV11-3 and TRBJ2-7, with 13 positions matching TRBD2. In germline, CDR1 is SGHNT, CDR2 YENEEA. The V segment lost 5 bases and the J segment 13 bases; nucleotides outside the gene matches: 5. The CDR3 extends over 12 amino acids. Using reference TRBV11-3 and TRBJ2-7 for the parts outside the CDR3, the full variable domain is EAGVVQSPRYKIIEKKQPVAFWCNPISGHNTLYWYLQNLGQGPELLIRYENEEAVDDSQLPKDRFSAERLKGVDSTLKIQPAELGDSAVYLCASSAGLAGAYFGPGTRLTVT.

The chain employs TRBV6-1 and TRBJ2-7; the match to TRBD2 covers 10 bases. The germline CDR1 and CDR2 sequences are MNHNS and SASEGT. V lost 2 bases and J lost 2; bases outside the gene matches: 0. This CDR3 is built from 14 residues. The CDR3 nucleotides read TGTGCCAGCAGTGAAAGCGGGAGGGCCTACGAGCAGTACTTC. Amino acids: CASSESGRAYEQYF.

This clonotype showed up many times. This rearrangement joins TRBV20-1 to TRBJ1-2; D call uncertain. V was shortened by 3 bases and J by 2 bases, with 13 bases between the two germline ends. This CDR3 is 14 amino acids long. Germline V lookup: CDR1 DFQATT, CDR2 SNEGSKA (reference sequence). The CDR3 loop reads CSARDGVLNYGYTF. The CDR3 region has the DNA TGCAGTGCTAGGGACGGTGTCCTGAACTATGGCTACACCTTC.